This T cell receptor (beta chain) originates from a study of OX40 agonist ivuxolimab in advanced cancers. Study in general: Of the patients, three showed partial responses, one with hepatocellular carcinoma and two with cutaneous melanoma.

Germline V lookup: CDR1 GTSNPN, CDR2 SVGIG (reference sequence). V was pared by 1 base and J by 1 base, with 7 bases between. The CDR3 totals 13 residues. Only a few counts were recorded for this clone. Its antigen remains unidentified. Study-level results: CD4+ and CD8+ blood T cells expanded clonally by week 6 at 0.1 to 3.0 mg/kg.

The data were produced by immunoSEQ multiplex PCR, yet TCRdb's version contains in-frame clones alone and is incomplete. The repertoire holds about 77,000 clones, about 90% seen once, with less than 3% in the top ten. The receptor was derived from an adult with an advanced solid tumor such as melanoma, head and neck, liver or kidney cancer. The sample consisted of CD4+ or CD8+ T cells sorted from blood, taken in a trial of the OX40 agonist ivuxolimab. The gene calls are TRBV30 and TRBJ1-1; possible D gene TRBD1, 6 bases. In DNA, the CDR3 is TGTGCCTGGAGTGCGACAGGGAACACTGAAGCTTTCTTT. Protein product: CAWSATGNTEAFF.